A selection of T cell receptor beta chains follows, all from one sample in a study of OX40 agonist ivuxolimab in advanced cancers. Profiling relied on immunoSEQ multiplex PCR, and the TCRdb table lists in-frame clones only, not all of them. The table shows roughly 100,000 clones, with 80% to 90% occurring only once. This sample comprised CD4+ or CD8+ T cells sorted from blood, obtained in a trial of the OX40 agonist ivuxolimab. These receptors all come from an adult with an advanced solid tumor such as melanoma, head and neck, liver or kidney cancer. CDR3s include the opening cysteine and the closing phenylalanine or tryptophan. A D gene is named only where the DNA matches it firmly. Size is stated for part of the rows, as once, few or many counts, or as a class when the clone is expanded.

V: TRBV15; D: -; J: TRBJ2-7; size: -; CDR3: CATSAPGPQYF; DNA: TGTGCCACCAGCGCCCCGGGCCCGCAGTACTTC
V: TRBV5-4; D: TRBD2; J: TRBJ2-1; size: -; CDR3: CASKLAGGLYNEQFF; DNA: TGTGCCAGCAAACTAGCGGGGGGGCTTTACAATGAGCAGTTCTTC
V: TRBV6-1; D: -; J: TRBJ2-2; size: -; CDR3: CASSEAGGELFF; DNA: TGTGCCAGCAGTGAAGCGGGGGGGGAGCTGTTTTTT
V: TRBV27; D: -; J: TRBJ1-2; size: -; CDR3: CASSLTAAGGYGYTF; DNA: TGTGCCAGCAGTTTAACCGCCGCAGGAGGGTATGGCTACACCTTC
V: TRBV18; D: -; J: TRBJ1-2; size: once; CDR3: CASSQNRETNYGYTF; DNA: TGTGCCAGCTCACAGAACCGGGAAACTAACTATGGCTACACCTTC
V: TRBV27; D: -; J: TRBJ1-5; size: -; CDR3: CASSWDAESNQPQHF; DNA: TGTGCCAGCAGTTGGGACGCAGAGAGCAATCAGCCCCAGCATTTT
V: TRBV6-6; D: -; J: TRBJ1-1; size: -; CDR3: CASSRHRFFTEAFF; DNA: TGTGCCAGCAGTCGGCATCGGTTTTTCACTGAAGCTTTCTTT
V: TRBV11-1; D: -; J: TRBJ2-2; size: -; CDR3: CASSPLGGASTGELFF; DNA: TGTGCCAGCAGCCCCCTGGGGGGGGCTAGCACCGGGGAGCTGTTTTTT
V: TRBV11-1; D: -; J: TRBJ1-1; size: -; CDR3: CASSLGGGGLRNTEAFF; DNA: TGTGCCAGCAGCTTAGGCGGCGGGGGACTGAGGAACACTGAAGCTTTCTTT
V: TRBV11-3; D: TRBD1; J: TRBJ2-3; size: -; CDR3: CASSLGNRGGGDTQYF; DNA: TGTGCCAGCAGCTTAGGAAACAGGGGTGGGGGTGATACGCAGTATTTT
V: TRBV7-8; D: -; J: TRBJ2-1; size: -; CDR3: CASSLTRGSYNEQFF; DNA: TGTGCCAGCAGCTTAACCAGGGGCTCCTACAATGAGCAGTTCTTC
V: TRBV7-9; D: -; J: TRBJ2-7; size: -; CDR3: CASSSVDGLGEQYF; DNA: TGTGCCAGCAGCTCAGTGGACGGCCTCGGGGAGCAGTACTTC
V: TRBV6-1; D: -; J: TRBJ2-7; size: -; CDR3: CASMAGNDEQYF; DNA: TGTGCCAGCATGGCAGGGAATGACGAGCAGTACTTC
V: TRBV29-1; D: -; J: TRBJ2-3; size: few; CDR3: CSVETGRSTDTQYF; DNA: TGCAGCGTTGAAACGGGACGGAGCACAGATACGCAGTATTTT
V: TRBV11-2; D: -; J: TRBJ1-2; size: -; CDR3: CASSSFTTGNYGYTF; DNA: TGTGCCAGCAGCTCATTTACGACAGGAAACTATGGCTACACCTTC
V: TRBV19; D: -; J: TRBJ2-1; size: -; CDR3: CASSASFAMVGQFF; DNA: TGTGCCAGTAGTGCCTCGTTTGCGATGGTGGGGCAGTTCTTC
V: TRBV6-5; D: TRBD2; J: TRBJ2-7; size: once; CDR3: CASRLAGGASYEQYF; DNA: TGTGCCAGCAGGCTAGCGGGGGGCGCGTCCTACGAGCAGTACTTC
V: TRBV7-3; D: -; J: TRBJ1-1; size: -; CDR3: CASSRESNTEAFF; DNA: TGTGCCAGCAGTCGGGAGTCGAACACTGAAGCTTTCTTT
V: TRBV5-1; D: TRBD1; J: TRBJ2-3; size: -; CDR3: CASSSTGRNTQYF; DNA: TGCGCCAGCAGCTCGACAGGGCGGAATACGCAGTATTTT
V: TRBV5-4; D: -; J: TRBJ2-3; size: -; CDR3: CASSPPHRGGADTQYF; DNA: TGTGCCAGCAGCCCACCCCACAGGGGAGGAGCAGATACGCAGTATTTT
V: TRBV7-2; D: -; J: TRBJ1-1; size: -; CDR3: CASSLAGLLNTEAFF; DNA: TGTGCCAGCAGCTTAGCGGGACTGCTAAACACTGAAGCTTTCTTT
V: TRBV5-5; D: -; J: TRBJ1-1; size: -; CDR3: CASRLGEVGTEAFF; DNA: TGTGCCAGCAGGCTGGGGGAAGTAGGAACTGAAGCCTTCTTT
V: TRBV19; D: -; J: TRBJ1-1; size: -; CDR3: CASSWVNTEAFF; DNA: TGTGCCAGTAGCTGGGTGAACACTGAAGCTTTCTTT
V: TRBV30; D: TRBD2; J: TRBJ2-6; size: -; CDR3: CAGTSGGSGANVLTF; DNA: TGTGCCGGTACTAGCGGGGGTTCTGGGGCCAACGTCCTGACTTTC
V: TRBV7-9; D: TRBD1; J: TRBJ2-2; size: -; CDR3: CASSLRQGAVGELFF; DNA: TGTGCCAGCAGCTTACGGCAGGGGGCAGTCGGGGAGCTGTTTTTT
V: TRBV5-5; D: TRBD1; J: TRBJ1-2; size: -; CDR3: CASSLAQGAAYGYTF; DNA: TGTGCCAGCAGCTTGGCGCAGGGGGCCGCCTATGGCTACACCTTC
V: TRBV19; D: -; J: TRBJ2-5; size: -; CDR3: CASSIGGAGAVQETQYF; DNA: TGTGCCAGTAGTATAGGAGGGGCTGGGGCCGTCCAAGAGACCCAGTACTTC
V: TRBV4-1; D: -; J: TRBJ2-1; size: -; CDR3: CASSQVRGGINEQFF; DNA: TGCGCCAGCAGCCAAGTCAGGGGGGGGATTAATGAGCAGTTCTTC
V: TRBV6-5; D: -; J: TRBJ2-1; size: -; CDR3: CASSWLGEQFF; DNA: TGTGCCAGCAGTTGGCTAGGTGAGCAGTTCTTC
V: TRBV5-6; D: TRBD1; J: TRBJ1-2; size: -; CDR3: CASSLAGDRASYGYTF; DNA: TGTGCCAGCAGCTTGGCCGGTGACAGGGCTAGCTATGGCTACACCTTC